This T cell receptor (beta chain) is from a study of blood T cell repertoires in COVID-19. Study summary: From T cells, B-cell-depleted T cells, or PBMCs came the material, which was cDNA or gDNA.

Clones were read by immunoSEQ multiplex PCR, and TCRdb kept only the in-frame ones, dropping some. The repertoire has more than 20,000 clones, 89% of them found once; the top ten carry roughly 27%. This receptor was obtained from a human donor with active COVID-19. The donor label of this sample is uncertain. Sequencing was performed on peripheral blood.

This CDR3 is CASSPGVAGVTEAFF. Here the CDR3 DNA reads TGTGCCAGCTCACCTGGAGTCGCAGGGGTTACTGAAGCTTTCTTT. The rearrangement uses TRBV18 and TRBJ1-1, with D possibly matching TRBD1 (6 bases). V shed 3 bases and J shed 5 bases, with 16 bases lying between them. CDR3 length equals 15 residues. Germline CDR1 reads KGHSH; CDR2 reads LQKENI.